The TCR beta chain under discussion was sequenced for a study of blood T cells in healthy people across ages. Notes on the study in general: Underestimates were what the diversity estimates from one million T cells were considered to be. A conclusive naive versus antigen-experienced comparison was prevented by the unsorted PBMCs. When set beside aged donors, long-lived donors presented more naive CD4+ cells and higher diversity. CMV infection status of these donors was not known.

The V end was cut by 5 bases, the J end by 5 bases, with 16 bases between. The CDR3 consists of 15 residues. Note on this clonotype: Its specificity is unknown.

Next came a second PCR, run for about 6 to 12 cycles, which used a sample-barcoded 5' primer along with a J-beta primer mix. Each CDR3 protein gets one entry after TCRdb re-called the 5' RACE reads with MiXCR. The table shows 1.8 million or so distinct CDR3 sequences, with about two fifths occurring only once. Input material: blood. The V gene is TRBV12-3 or TRBV12-4, the J gene TRBJ2-1; the D gene is possibly TRBD2 (6 bases). This sequence originates from a human donor in good health. The CDR3 loop reads CASSGIAEGNNEQFF. In DNA, the CDR3 is TGTGCCAGCAGTGGCATAGCGGAGGGCAACAATGAGCAGTTCTTC.